This T cell receptor (beta chain) was recovered during a study of T-cell memory formation after mild COVID-19. Broader study findings: Clones that contracted from day 15 to 85 had balanced CD4/CD8; later expanders were CD4+ biased.

Comments on this clonotype: As yet, its antigen is unknown.

Germline loops: CDR1 SGHRS, CDR2 YFSETQ. With 6 bases clipped from V and 4 bases from J, the junction kept 11 bases outside the gene matches. The CDR3 loop spans 15 amino acids. A single record per CDR3 protein comes from TCRdb applying MiXCR to the 5' RACE reads. The table lists hundreds of thousands of distinct CDR3 sequences, approximately 8.4% of them singletons. The sample was PBMCs or a T cell subset sorted from them (not recorded which). The receptor's source is a man aged 18 to 29 who had mild COVID-19 (a few samples of this study predate the infection). Cell type and time point are not known. V usage is TRBV5-1 and J usage is TRBJ2-7; 9 bases agree with TRBD1. The CDR3 sequence: CASNPTGTGNYEQYF. CDR3 in DNA: TGCGCCAGCAACCCCACCGGGACAGGGAATTACGAGCAGTACTTC.